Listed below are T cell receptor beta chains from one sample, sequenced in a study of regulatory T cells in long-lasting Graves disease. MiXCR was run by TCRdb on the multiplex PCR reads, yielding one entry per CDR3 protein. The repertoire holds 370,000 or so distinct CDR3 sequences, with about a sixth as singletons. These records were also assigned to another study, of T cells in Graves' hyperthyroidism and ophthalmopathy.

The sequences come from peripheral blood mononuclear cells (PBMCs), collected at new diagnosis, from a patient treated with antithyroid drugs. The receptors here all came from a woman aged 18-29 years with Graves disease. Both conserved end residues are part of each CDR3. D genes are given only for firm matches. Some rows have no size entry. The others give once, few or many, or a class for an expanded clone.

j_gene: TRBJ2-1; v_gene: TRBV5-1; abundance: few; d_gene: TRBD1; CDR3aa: CASSTTGGSYNEQLF; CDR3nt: TGCGCCAGCAGCACAACAGGGGGCTCTTACAATGAGCAGCTCTTC
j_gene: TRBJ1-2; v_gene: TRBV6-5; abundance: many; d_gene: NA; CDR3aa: CASSYGRNSNYGYTF; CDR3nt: TGTGCCAGCAGTTACGGTCGCAATTCTAACTATGGCTACACCTTC
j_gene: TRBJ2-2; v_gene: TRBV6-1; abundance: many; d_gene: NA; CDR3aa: CASEAGFTGELFF; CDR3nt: TGTGCCAGCGAGGCAGGGTTCACCGGGGAGCTGTTTTTT
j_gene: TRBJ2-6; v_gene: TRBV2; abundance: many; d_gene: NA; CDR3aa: CASSRDGVAGANVLTF; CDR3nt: TGTGCCAGCAGTAGGGACGGGGTAGCTGGGGCCAACGTCCTGACTTTC
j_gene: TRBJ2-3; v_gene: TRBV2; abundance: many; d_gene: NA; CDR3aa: CASSEALMGGAQYF; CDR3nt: TGTGCCAGCAGTGAAGCCCTAATGGGTGGGGCGCAGTATTTT
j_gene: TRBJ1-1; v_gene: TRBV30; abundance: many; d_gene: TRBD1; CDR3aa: CAWGQGRKNTEAFF; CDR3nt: TGTGCCTGGGGACAGGGACGGAAGAACACTGAAGCTTTCTTT
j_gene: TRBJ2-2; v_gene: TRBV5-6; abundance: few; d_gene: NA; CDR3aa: CASSFSGPPGELFF; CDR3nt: TGTGCCAGCAGCTTTTCCGGGCCCCCCGGGGAGCTGTTTTTT
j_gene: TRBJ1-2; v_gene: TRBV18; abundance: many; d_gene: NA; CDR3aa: CASSPVSGPMLGYTF; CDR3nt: TGTGCCAGCTCACCCGTTAGCGGACCAATGCTTGGCTACACCTTC
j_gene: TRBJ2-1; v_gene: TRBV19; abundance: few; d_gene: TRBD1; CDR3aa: CASSIGGDRGRGEQFF; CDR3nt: TGTGCCAGTAGTATAGGGGGGGACAGGGGCCGGGGTGAGCAGTTCTTC
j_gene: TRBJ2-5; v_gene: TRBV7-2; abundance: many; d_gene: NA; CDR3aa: CASSLTGFLRETQYF; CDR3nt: TGTGCCAGCAGCTTAACGGGGTTCCTGCGAGAGACCCAGTACTTC
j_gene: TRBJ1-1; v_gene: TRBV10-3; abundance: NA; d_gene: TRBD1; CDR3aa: CAIGQGAAMTEAFF; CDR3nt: TGTGCCATTGGACAGGGGGCAGCTATGACTGAAGCTTTCTTT
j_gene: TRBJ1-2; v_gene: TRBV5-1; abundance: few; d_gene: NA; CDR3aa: CASSYQNGRDTF; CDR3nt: TGCGCCAGCAGCTACCAAAATGGAAGAGACACCTTC
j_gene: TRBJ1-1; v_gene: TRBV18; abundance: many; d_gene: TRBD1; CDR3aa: CASSPLKTGGTEAFF; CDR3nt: TGTGCCAGCTCACCGTTGAAAACAGGGGGCACTGAAGCTTTCTTT
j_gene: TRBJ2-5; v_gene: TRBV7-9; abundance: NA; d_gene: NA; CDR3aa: CASSFSDSQETQYF; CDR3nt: TGTGCCAGCAGCTTCTCGGACAGCCAAGAGACCCAGTACTTC
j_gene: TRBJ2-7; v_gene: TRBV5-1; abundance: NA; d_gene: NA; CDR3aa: CASSDNPYEQYF; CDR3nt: TGCGCCAGCTCGGACAACCCATACGAGCAGTACTTC
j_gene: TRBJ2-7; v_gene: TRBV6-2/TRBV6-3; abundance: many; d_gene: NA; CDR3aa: CATGEVSSYEQYF; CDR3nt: TGTGCCACGGGGGAGGTGAGCTCCTACGAGCAGTACTTC
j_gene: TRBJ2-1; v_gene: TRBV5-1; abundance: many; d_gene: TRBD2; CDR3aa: CASSLGIGLGGENNEQFF; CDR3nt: TGCGCCAGCAGCTTGGGGATCGGCCTGGGGGGGGAAAACAATGAGCAGTTCTTC
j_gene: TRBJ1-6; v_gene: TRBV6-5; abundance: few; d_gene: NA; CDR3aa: CAGSYSDSYNSPLHF; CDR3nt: TGTGCCGGCAGTTACTCGGACAGTTATAATTCACCCCTCCACTTT
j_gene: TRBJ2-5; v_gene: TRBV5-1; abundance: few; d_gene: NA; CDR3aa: CASSLVIEGETQYF; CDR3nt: TGCGCCAGCAGCTTGGTAATAGAAGGGGAGACCCAGTACTTC
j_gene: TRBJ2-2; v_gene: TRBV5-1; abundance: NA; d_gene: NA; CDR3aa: CASRRGGGSTGELFF; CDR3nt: TGCGCCAGCAGACGAGGAGGGGGAAGCACCGGGGAGCTGTTTTTT
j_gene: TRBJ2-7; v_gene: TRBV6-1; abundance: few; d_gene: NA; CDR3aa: CASSNGGFSYEQYF; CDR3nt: TGTGCCAGCAGCAACGGCGGTTTCTCCTACGAGCAGTACTTC
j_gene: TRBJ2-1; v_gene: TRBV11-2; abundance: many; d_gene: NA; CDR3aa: CASSPQGFYLFF; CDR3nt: TGTGCCAGCAGCCCACAGGGTTTTTATCTGTTCTTC
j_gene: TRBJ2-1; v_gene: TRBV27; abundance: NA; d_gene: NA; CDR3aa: CASSRVTNNEQFF; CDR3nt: TGTGCCAGCAGTCGGGTAACTAACAATGAGCAGTTCTTC
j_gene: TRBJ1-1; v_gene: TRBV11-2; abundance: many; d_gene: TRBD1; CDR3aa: CASSATGNTEAFF; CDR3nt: TGTGCCAGCAGCGCGACAGGGAATACTGAAGCTTTCTTT
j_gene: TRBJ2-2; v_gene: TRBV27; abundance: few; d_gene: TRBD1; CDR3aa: CAREPGQGPSSNTGELFF; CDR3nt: TGTGCCAGGGAACCGGGACAGGGGCCGTCATCGAACACCGGGGAGCTGTTTTTT
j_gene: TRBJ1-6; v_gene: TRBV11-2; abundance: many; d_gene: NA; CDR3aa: CASSFVGRRSPLHF; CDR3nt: TGTGCCAGCAGCTTCGTGGGCCGAAGGTCACCCCTCCACTTT
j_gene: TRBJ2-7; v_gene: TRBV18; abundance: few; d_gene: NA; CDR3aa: CAGSPEEDGETQYF; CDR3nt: TGTGCCGGCTCGCCTGAGGAAGACGGGGAGACGCAGTACTTC
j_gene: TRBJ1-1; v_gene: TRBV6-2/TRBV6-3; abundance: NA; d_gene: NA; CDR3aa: CASIIGYMNTEAFF; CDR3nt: TGTGCCAGCATTATAGGGTACATGAACACTGAAGCTTTCTTT
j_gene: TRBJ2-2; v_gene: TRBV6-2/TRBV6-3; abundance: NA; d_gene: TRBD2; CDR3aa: CASSEAGGPGTGELFF; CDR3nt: TGTGCCAGCAGTGAAGCGGGAGGGCCGGGCACCGGGGAGCTGTTTTTT
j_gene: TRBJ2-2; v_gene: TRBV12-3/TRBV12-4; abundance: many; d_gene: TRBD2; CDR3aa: CASSSPTSGGTGELFF; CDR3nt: TGTGCCAGCAGTTCCCCGACTAGCGGGGGTACCGGGGAGCTGTTTTTT